This T cell receptor (beta chain) was obtained from a study of T cells in Graves' hyperthyroidism and ophthalmopathy. Amplified regions were TCR beta CDR3 sequences from RNA transcripts. The TCR CDR3 first-round RT-PCR relied on the HTBI primer set. TCRdb analysed the multiplex PCR reads with MiXCR anew, one entry per CDR3 protein. This table holds tens of thousands of distinct CDR3 sequences, about 49% found once. After removal of 1 base from V and 3 bases from J, the junction contained 12 bases not matched to a gene. The CDR3 is 19 residues long. Germline V lookup: CDR1 SGHRS, CDR2 YFSETQ. This clonotype came up many times.

The clonotype originates from a woman aged 45 to 65 with Graves' hyperthyroidism that later progressed to Graves' ophthalmopathy. The rearrangement uses TRBV5-1 and TRBJ2-1, with 11 positions matching TRBD2. Sequenced: blood. The DNA for the CDR3 is TGCGCCAGCAGCTTGTCTGGTCATGTAGCGGGAGGGAGCTACAATGAGCAGTTCTTC. Translation: CASSLSGHVAGGSYNEQFF.